This TCR beta chain was obtained from a study of blood T cell repertoires in COVID-19. In the study overall: Both acute and convalescent COVID-19 samples were obtained from the United States, Italy and Spain. PBMCs, B-cell-depleted T cells, or T cells provided the cDNA or gDNA that made up the material.

In the authors' methods: Reference gene primer amplification gave estimated nucleated cell counts. Here immunoSEQ multiplex PCR was the method, and the copy in TCRdb shows in-frame clones only, minus some. That table supplies the V and J calls and clone size; D and trimming were determined from the DNA. This sample has more than 300,000 clones, with 83% found just once. Sequenced: peripheral blood. This TCR was sampled from a woman in her forties or fifties with acute or convalescent COVID-19.

The chain's CDR3 is CASSLELAGGGSYNEQFF. CDR3 coding DNA: TGTGCCAGCAGCTTGGAACTAGCGGGAGGAGGGTCCTACAATGAGCAGTTCTTC. The chain recombines TRBV5-4 with TRBJ2-1; 12 bases are shared with TRBD2. The germline CDR1 and CDR2 sequences are SGHNT and YYREEE (reference sequence). The CDR3 has 18 residues. J lost 1 base, V lost 0 bases, and 5 bases had no gene match.